This passage covers 25 T cell receptor beta chains from one sample sequenced in a study of human T cells and chemical hapten exposure. Time point denoted: patch test 1, 2 weeks after DPC sensitization. Treatment specified: therapeutic diphenylcyclopropenone sensitization with weekly scalp DPC. TCRdb reprocessed the RACE reads via MiXCR and lists one record per CDR3 protein. The sample has approximately 82,000 distinct CDR3 sequences; roughly 10% are singletons. The sample in question was whole blood, obtained in connection with sensitization to the hapten diphenylcyclopropenone (DPC). The origin of the receptors is a man in his forties or fifties with alopecia areata. Some clones in this sample may be carry-over from other donors' samples.

The genes are TRBV7-2 and TRBJ2-1; D gene ambiguous. There are 14 residues in the CDR3. Germline loops: CDR1 SGHTA, CDR2 FQGNSA. Trimming pared 2 bases from V and 8 bases from J, leaving 13 bases between. The CDR3 coding sequence is TGTGCCAGCAGCTTATCCCGTTCCGCTGATGAGCAGTTCTTC. Translating gives CASSLSRSADEQFF. Filled out from reference TRBV7-2 and TRBJ2-1, the complete variable domain reads GAGVSQSPSNKVTEKGKDVELRCDPISGHTALYWYRQSLGQGLEFLIYFQGNSAPDKSGLPSDRFSAERTGGSVSTLTIQRTQQEDSAVYLCASSLSRSADEQFFGPGTRLTVL.

This clonotype was found many times. J is TRBJ2-7 and V is TRBV28; 7 bases fit TRBD2. Trimming removed 3 bases from V and 1 base from J; junction bases left unmatched: 9. Germline V gene lookup returns CDR1 MDHEN and CDR2 SYDVKM. The CDR3 extends over 16 amino acids. CDR3 nucleotide sequence: TGTGCCAGCAGTTTGCTCATAGCGGGTCGTTCCTACGAGCAGTACTTC. Its protein product is CASSLLIAGRSYEQYF.

This clonotype was picked up a small number of times. This chain joins TRBV29-1 and TRBJ2-1; D not certain. The V gene's germline CDR1 is SQVTM and CDR2 ANQGSEA. This CDR3 spans 11 amino acids. Deletions cut 2 bases from V and 7 bases from J, with 6 bases between. The CDR3 region is CSVETRNEQFF. CDR3 bases: TGCAGCGTTGAAACCCGGAATGAGCAGTTCTTC.

This clonotype has only a few counts. The chain couples TRBV4-3 to TRBJ1-4; D perhaps matches TRBD1 (6 bases). The ends were cut back, 0 bases at V and 10 bases at J, with 9 bases in the middle. The V gene's germline CDR1 is LGHNA and CDR2 YSLEER. This CDR3 region has 13 residues. The CDR3 nucleotides read TGCGCCAGCAGCCAAGATGGGGGCGGAAAACTGTTTTTT. It translates to CASSQDGGGKLFF.

This clonotype was seen only a few times. The chain employs TRBV6-6 and TRBJ1-4, with no clear D. The germline V and J ends were trimmed by 6 bases and 7 bases, with 18 bases remaining between them. The CDR3 loop spans 15 amino acids. Looked up from germline, CDR1 is MNHNY and CDR2 is SVGAGI (reference sequence). Here the CDR3 reads CASRGRQQAGEKLFF. The DNA for the CDR3 is TGTGCCAGCAGGGGAAGGCAGCAGGCGGGTGAAAAACTGTTTTTT.

This clonotype was detected only a few times. A junction end diverges from the germline sequence, so it may reflect a read error. V is TRBV27 and J is TRBJ2-4, with TRBD2 matching 13 bases. The CDR3 loop spans 18 amino acids. The germline V gene encodes CDR1 MNHEY and CDR2 SMNVEV (reference sequence). The chain's CDR3 is CASSSGLAGAPGKTIQYF. In nucleotides, the CDR3 is TGTGCCAGCAGCTCCGGACTAGCGGGAGCCCCAGGCAAAACCATTCAGTACTTC.

This clonotype was observed a handful of times. This chain uses TRBV12-3 or TRBV12-4 with TRBJ1-2; weak D call: TRBD1 (6 bases). The CDR3 extends over 13 amino acids. V lost 6 bases, J lost 3 bases, and 11 bases lay in between. As DNA, the CDR3 is TGTGCCAGCAGGGGGGCGGCGGACTATGGCTACACCTTC. As protein: CASRGAADYGYTF.

Many counts were recorded for this clonotype. The chain employs TRBV4-1 and TRBJ2-2; D may be TRBD1 or TRBD2 (6 bases each). Looked up from germline, CDR1 is MGHRA and CDR2 is YSYEKL. V was cut by 3 bases and J by 5 bases, with 16 bases left in between. The CDR3 is 16 amino acids. The CDR3 nucleotides are TGCGCCAGCAGCCAGGAGGAGGGGGTGGTAACCGGGGAGCTGTTTTTT. Encoded protein: CASSQEEGVVTGELFF.

This clonotype has at least ten counts. J is TRBJ2-2 and V is TRBV6-1, with 9 bases identical to TRBD1. Germline assignment: CDR1 MNHNS and CDR2 SASEGT. V lost 10 bases to trimming and J lost 6 bases; unmatched junction nucleotides: 9. This CDR3 has 14 amino acids. CDR3 region: CATQVQGASGELFF. In nucleotides, the CDR3 is TGTGCCACCCAAGTACAGGGGGCATCCGGGGAGCTGTTTTTT.

The chain couples TRBV4-2 to TRBJ2-7; 7 bases match TRBD2. The V and J ends lost 4 bases and 4 bases, in that order; junction bases with no gene match: 13. The CDR3 contains 16 residues. CDR1 and CDR2 from the germline V gene are LGHNA and YNFKEQ. CDR3: CASSLEAGGSVYEQYV. The CDR3 bases are TGTGCCAGCAGCCTGGAGGCAGGCGGGAGCGTATACGAGCAGTACGTC.

This clonotype was seen many times. The chain joins TRBV20-1 to TRBJ2-3; 7 bases line up with TRBD2. Per germline, CDR1 DFQATT and CDR2 SNEGSKA (reference sequence). The CDR3 contains 15 residues. V shed 3 bases, J shed 3 bases, and the junction held 9 bases outside the gene matches. CDR3 residues: CSARVRGSGTDTQYF. The CDR3 nucleotides are TGCAGTGCTAGGGTGCGCGGGAGCGGAACAGATACGCAGTATTTT.

In this sample, this clonotype turned up many times. This rearrangement joins TRBV4-3 to TRBJ2-1; D possibly uses TRBD1 or TRBD2 (5 bases each). Trimming shortened V by 4 bases and J by 10 bases, and 11 bases separated the two germline ends. The CDR3 is 12 amino acids. From germline, CDR1 is LGHNA and CDR2 YSLEER. The CDR3 reads CASSRTLGEQFF. In DNA, the CDR3 is TGCGCCAGCAGCCGGACACTAGGGGAGCAGTTCTTC.

This clonotype was found a few times. This sequence joins TRBV6-5 and TRBJ2-3; D not resolved. Germline values: CDR1 MNHEY, CDR2 SVGAGI. The V end lost 0 bases, the J end lost 4 bases, and 11 bases lay between the germline ends. There are 15 residues in the CDR3. CDR3 region: CASSYSFTSPDTQYF. In DNA form, the CDR3 reads TGTGCCAGCAGTTACTCGTTCACGAGTCCAGATACGCAGTATTTT.

This clonotype was detected many times. This chain links TRBV20-1 with TRBJ1-2; TRBD1 agrees at 11 bases. Germline CDR1 is DFQATT and CDR2 is SNEGSKA (reference sequence). The CDR3 contains 14 residues. V shed 1 base and J 3 bases; nucleotides not matched to a gene: 1. CDR3 nucleotide sequence: TGCAGTGCTAGAGCGGGACAGGGGGACTATGGCTACACCTTC. Protein product: CSARAGQGDYGYTF.

This clonotype was seen repeatedly, ten times or more. V usage is TRBV5-5 and J usage is TRBJ2-3; maybe TRBD2 (6 bases). Germline-derived CDR1 and CDR2 are SGHKS and YYEKEE (reference sequence). V was cut by 4 bases and J by 5 bases, with 11 bases left in between. CDR3 length: 13 amino acids. The CDR3 loop is CASSRRLVDTQYF. In DNA, the CDR3 is TGTGCCAGCAGCCGTAGACTAGTAGATACGCAGTATTTT.

This clonotype has ten or more counts. The chain couples TRBV28 to TRBJ1-6; D may be TRBD1 (5 bases). The V end lost 10 bases, the J end lost 9 bases, and 19 bases lay between the germline ends. The CDR3 sequence is 14 residues long. Germline V gene data show CDR1 as MDHEN and CDR2 as SYDVKM. CDR3 sequence reads: CATTLGAGASPLHF. The CDR3 region has the DNA TGTGCCACCACGCTCGGGGCGGGCGCTTCACCCCTCCACTTT.

This clonotype was detected a few times. The chain recombines TRBV28 with TRBJ2-1, with D possibly matching TRBD2 (6 bases). This CDR3 has 15 residues. V lost 5 bases and J 5 bases, leaving 16 bases between the germline ends. CDR1 is MDHEN, CDR2 SYDVKM, per germline. The CDR3 DNA sequence: TGTGCCAGCAGTCGATGGGGGGACTTTGACAATGAGCAGTTCTTC. Residues: CASSRWGDFDNEQFF.

The table lists this clonotype with many counts. The rearrangement uses TRBV10-3 and TRBJ2-3; the D is unclear. CDR1 is ENHRY and CDR2 is SYGVKD in the germline V gene. Trimming pared 5 bases from V and 4 bases from J, leaving 10 bases between. This CDR3 has 13 amino acids. The CDR3 DNA follows: TGTGCCATCAGTAACACAGAGGCAGATACGCAGTATTTT. Its translation is CAISNTEADTQYF.

This clonotype was seen only a few times. This chain uses TRBV6-6 with TRBJ2-5; TRBD2 aligns across 8 bases. Unmatched junction bases numbered 3, after V lost 5 bases and J lost 4 bases. This CDR3 is built from 13 residues. Germline CDR1 reads MNHNY; CDR2 reads SVGAGI (reference sequence). CDR3 protein: CASSTGGRETQYF. The DNA of the CDR3 is TGTGCCAGCAGTACGGGGGGGAGAGAGACCCAGTACTTC.

The rearrangement uses TRBV6-5 and TRBJ2-1, with TRBD2 identical over 16 bases. The CDR3 sequence is 15 residues long. Germline V gives CDR1 MNHEY, CDR2 SVGAGI. J lost 10 bases, V lost 9 bases, and 9 bases had no gene match. The chain's CDR3 is CARNPGTSGREEQFF. CDR3 bases: TGTGCCAGGAACCCCGGGACTAGCGGGAGGGAGGAGCAGTTCTTC.

The chain recombines TRBV20-1 with TRBJ2-1, with TRBD2 matching over 8 bases. Germline CDR1 reads DFQATT; CDR2 reads SNEGSKA (reference sequence). The CDR3 loop spans 15 amino acids. The J segment lost 2 bases and the V segment lost 1 base, leaving 4 bases of the junction unmatched. DNA of the CDR3: TGCAGTGCTAGAGTCCCGACTAGCGCCTACAATGAGCAGTTCTTC. Translated, it gives CSARVPTSAYNEQFF.

V gene TRBV7-6 combines with J gene TRBJ2-1; possibly TRBD2 for D (5 bases). Per the germline V gene, CDR1 is SGHVS and CDR2 is FNYEAQ. V gave up 6 bases and J gave up 6 bases, with 6 bases separating them. The CDR3 is made up of 11 amino acids. The CDR3 here is CASRLGNEQFF. CDR3 coding DNA: TGTGCCAGCAGACTAGGCAATGAGCAGTTCTTC. Together with reference TRBV7-6 and TRBJ2-1, the CDR3 gives the full variable domain: GAGVSQSPRYKVTKRGQDVALRCDPISGHVSLYWYRQALGQGPEFLTYFNYEAQQDKSGLPNDRFSAERPEGSISTLTIQRTEQRDSAMYRCASRLGNEQFFGPGTRLTVL.

V gene TRBV19 combines with J gene TRBJ1-5; D remains ambiguous. V lost 5 bases to trimming and J lost 6 bases, with 14 bases between them. The CDR3 is 14 amino acids. Germline-derived CDR1 and CDR2 are LNHDA and SQIVND (reference sequence). CDR3 sequence (DNA): TGTGCCAGTAGTCAGGCTGCAGTCGGTCAGCCCCAGCATTTT. Amino acids: CASSQAAVGQPQHF.

The chain recombines TRBV28 with TRBJ2-7; D remains ambiguous. The germline CDR1 and CDR2 sequences are MDHEN and SYDVKM. The CDR3 loop spans 12 amino acids. V shed 4 bases and J shed 6 bases, with 10 bases lying between them. CDR3 DNA: TGTGCCAGCAGTTCCCTTTTTGGCGAGCAGTACTTC. Its protein is CASSSLFGEQYF.

This clonotype was counted a few times. The V gene is TRBV7-6, the J gene TRBJ2-5; D is unclear. The CDR3 has 12 amino acids. V was cut by 5 bases and J by 5 bases, with 9 bases left in between. CDR1 and CDR2 from the germline V gene are SGHVS and FNYEAQ. The DNA for the CDR3 is TGTGCCAGCAGCCCGTTATGGGAGACCCAGTACTTC. Its translation: CASSPLWETQYF. The whole variable domain, filled in from reference TRBV7-6 and TRBJ2-5, reads GAGVSQSPRYKVTKRGQDVALRCDPISGHVSLYWYRQALGQGPEFLTYFNYEAQQDKSGLPNDRFSAERPEGSISTLTIQRTEQRDSAMYRCASSPLWETQYFGPGTRLLVL.